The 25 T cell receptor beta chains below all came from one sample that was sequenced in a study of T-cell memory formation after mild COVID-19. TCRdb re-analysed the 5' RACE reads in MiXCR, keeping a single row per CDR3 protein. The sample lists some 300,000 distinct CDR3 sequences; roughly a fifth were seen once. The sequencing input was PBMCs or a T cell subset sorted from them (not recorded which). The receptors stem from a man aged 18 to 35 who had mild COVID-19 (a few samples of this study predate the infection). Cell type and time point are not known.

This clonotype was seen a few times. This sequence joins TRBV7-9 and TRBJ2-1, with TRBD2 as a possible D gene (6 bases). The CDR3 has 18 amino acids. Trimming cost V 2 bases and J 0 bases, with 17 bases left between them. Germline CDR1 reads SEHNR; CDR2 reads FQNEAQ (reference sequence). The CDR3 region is CASSLTEQTGSSYNEQFF. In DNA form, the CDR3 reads TGTGCCAGCAGCTTAACCGAACAAACCGGGAGCTCCTACAATGAGCAGTTCTTC.

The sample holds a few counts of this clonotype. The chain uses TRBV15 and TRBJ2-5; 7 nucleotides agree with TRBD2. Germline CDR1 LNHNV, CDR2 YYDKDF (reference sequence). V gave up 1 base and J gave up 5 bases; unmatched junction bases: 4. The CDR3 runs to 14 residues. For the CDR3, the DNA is TGTGCCACCAGCAGAGTCGGGGGGTGGGAGACCCAGTACTTC. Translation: CATSRVGGWETQYF.

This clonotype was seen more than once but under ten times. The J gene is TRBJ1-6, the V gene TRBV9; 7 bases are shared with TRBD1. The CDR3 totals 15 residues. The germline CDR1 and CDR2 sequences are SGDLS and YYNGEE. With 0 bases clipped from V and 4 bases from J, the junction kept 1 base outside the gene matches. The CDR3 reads CASSVGDRYNSPLHF. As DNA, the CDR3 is TGTGCCAGCAGCGTAGGGGACAGATATAATTCACCCCTCCACTTT.

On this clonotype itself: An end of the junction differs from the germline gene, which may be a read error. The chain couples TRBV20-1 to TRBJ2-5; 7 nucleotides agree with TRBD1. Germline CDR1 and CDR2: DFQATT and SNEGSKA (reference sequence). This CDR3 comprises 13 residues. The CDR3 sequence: CSARGTAQETQYF. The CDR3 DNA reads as TGCAGTGCGAGAGGGACAGCCCAAGAGACCCAGTACTTC.

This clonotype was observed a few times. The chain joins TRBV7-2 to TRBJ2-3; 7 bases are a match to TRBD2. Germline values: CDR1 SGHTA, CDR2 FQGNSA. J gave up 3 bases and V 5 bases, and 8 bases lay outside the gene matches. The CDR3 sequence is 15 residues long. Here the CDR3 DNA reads TGTGCCAGCAGCCAAGGACTAGGATTAACAGATACGCAGTATTTT. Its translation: CASSQGLGLTDTQYF.

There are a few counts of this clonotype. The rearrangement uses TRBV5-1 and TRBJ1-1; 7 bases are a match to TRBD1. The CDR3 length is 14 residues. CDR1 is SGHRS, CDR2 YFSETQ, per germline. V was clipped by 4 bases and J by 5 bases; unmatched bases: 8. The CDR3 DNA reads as TGCGCCAGCAGCAGGGACAGCCTCGGGACTGAAGCTTTCTTT. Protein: CASSRDSLGTEAFF.

The CDR3 is CASSFRGGDIQYF. CDR3 nucleotide sequence: TGTGCCAGCAGCTTCCGGGGAGGCGACATTCAGTACTTC. The chain couples TRBV5-6 to TRBJ2-4; possibly TRBD2 for D (6 bases). Trimming cost V 2 bases and J 8 bases, with 11 bases left between them. This CDR3 has 13 amino acids. The germline V gene encodes CDR1 SGHDT and CDR2 YYEEEE.

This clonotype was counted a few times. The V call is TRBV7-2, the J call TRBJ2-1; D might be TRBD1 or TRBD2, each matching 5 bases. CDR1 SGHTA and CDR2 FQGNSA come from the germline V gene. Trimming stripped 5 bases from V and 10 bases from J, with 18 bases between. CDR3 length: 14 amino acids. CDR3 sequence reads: CASSRGTRVSEQFF. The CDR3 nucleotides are TGTGCCAGCAGCCGAGGGACCAGGGTTTCGGAGCAGTTCTTC. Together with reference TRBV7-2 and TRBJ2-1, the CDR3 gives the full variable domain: GAGVSQSPSNKVTEKGKDVELRCDPISGHTALYWYRQSLGQGLEFLIYFQGNSAPDKSGLPSDRFSAERTGGSVSTLTIQRTQQEDSAVYLCASSRGTRVSEQFFGPGTRLTVL.

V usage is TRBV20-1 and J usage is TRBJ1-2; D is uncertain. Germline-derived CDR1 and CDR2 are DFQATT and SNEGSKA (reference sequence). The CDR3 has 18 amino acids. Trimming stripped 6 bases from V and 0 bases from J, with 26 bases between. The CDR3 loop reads CSADLGNQPHLANYGYTF. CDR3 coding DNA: TGCAGTGCCGACCTAGGGAACCAGCCTCATCTAGCTAACTATGGCTACACCTTC.

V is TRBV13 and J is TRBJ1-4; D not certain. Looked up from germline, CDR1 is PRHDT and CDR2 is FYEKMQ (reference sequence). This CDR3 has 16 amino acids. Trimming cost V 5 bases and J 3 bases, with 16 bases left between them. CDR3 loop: CASSVRNSYPNEKLFF. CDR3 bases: TGTGCCAGCAGCGTCAGGAACAGCTACCCTAATGAAAAACTGTTTTTT.

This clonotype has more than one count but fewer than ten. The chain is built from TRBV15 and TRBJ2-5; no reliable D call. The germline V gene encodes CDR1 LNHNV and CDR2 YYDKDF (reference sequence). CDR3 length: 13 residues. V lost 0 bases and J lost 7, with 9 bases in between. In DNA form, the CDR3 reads TGTGCCACCAGCAGAGATCCCTTGGGGACCCAGTACTTC. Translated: CATSRDPLGTQYF.

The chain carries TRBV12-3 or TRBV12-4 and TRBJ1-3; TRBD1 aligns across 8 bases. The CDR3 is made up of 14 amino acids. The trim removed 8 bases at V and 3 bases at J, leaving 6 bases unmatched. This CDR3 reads CASGNTGGGNTIYF. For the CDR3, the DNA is TGTGCCAGCGGGAACACAGGGGGTGGAAACACCATATATTTT.

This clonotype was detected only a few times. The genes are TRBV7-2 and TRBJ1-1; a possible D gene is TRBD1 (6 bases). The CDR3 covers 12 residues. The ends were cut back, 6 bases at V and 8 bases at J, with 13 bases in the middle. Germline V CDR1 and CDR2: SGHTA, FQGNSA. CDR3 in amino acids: CASRPLGTEAFF. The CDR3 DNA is TGTGCCAGCAGACCCCTCGGGACAGAAGCTTTCTTT.

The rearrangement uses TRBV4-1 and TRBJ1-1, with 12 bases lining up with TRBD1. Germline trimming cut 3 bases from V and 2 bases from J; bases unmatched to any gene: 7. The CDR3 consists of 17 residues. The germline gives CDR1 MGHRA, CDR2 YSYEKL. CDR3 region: CASSHRDRGLINTEAFF. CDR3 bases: TGCGCCAGCAGCCACCGGGACAGGGGGCTGATCAACACTGAAGCTTTCTTT.

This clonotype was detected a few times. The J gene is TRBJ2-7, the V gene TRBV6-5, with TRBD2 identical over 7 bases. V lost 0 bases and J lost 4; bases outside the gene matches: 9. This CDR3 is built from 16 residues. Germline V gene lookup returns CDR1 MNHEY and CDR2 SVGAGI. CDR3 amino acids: CASSYSMLGGIYEQYF. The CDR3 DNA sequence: TGTGCCAGCAGTTACTCGATGCTGGGGGGGATATACGAGCAGTACTTC.

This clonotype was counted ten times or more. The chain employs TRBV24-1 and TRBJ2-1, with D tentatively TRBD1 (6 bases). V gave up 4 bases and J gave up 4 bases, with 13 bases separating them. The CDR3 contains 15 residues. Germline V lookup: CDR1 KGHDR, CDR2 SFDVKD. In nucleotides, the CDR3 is TGTGCCACCAGTGACCAGGGGAAGGGTTACAATGAGCAGTTCTTC. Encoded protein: CATSDQGKGYNEQFF.

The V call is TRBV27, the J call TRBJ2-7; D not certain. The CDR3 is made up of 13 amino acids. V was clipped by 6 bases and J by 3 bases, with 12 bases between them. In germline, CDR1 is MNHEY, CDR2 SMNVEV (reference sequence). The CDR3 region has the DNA TGTGCCAGCAGCCTCCGTCCGGGCTACGAGCAGTACGTC. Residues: CASSLRPGYEQYV.

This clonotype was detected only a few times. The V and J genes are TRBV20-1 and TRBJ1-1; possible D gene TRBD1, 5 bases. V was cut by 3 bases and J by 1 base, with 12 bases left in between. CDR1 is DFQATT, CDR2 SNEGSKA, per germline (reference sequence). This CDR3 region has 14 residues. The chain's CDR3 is CSARDGGKNTEAFF. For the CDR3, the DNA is TGCAGTGCTAGGGATGGGGGTAAGAACACTGAAGCTTTCTTT.

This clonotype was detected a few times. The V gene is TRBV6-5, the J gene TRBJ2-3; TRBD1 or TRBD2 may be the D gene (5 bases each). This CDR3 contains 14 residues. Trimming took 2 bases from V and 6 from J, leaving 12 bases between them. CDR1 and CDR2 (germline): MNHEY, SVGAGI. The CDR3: CASSYMGVGDTQYF. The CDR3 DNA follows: TGTGCCAGCAGTTACATGGGGGTGGGGGATACGCAGTATTTT.

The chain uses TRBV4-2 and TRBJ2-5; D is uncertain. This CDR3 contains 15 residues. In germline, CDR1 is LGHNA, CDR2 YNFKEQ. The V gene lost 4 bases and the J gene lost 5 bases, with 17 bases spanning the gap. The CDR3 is CASSPRALGWETQYF. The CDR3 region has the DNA TGTGCCAGCAGCCCCCGGGCCCTAGGGTGGGAGACCCAGTACTTC.

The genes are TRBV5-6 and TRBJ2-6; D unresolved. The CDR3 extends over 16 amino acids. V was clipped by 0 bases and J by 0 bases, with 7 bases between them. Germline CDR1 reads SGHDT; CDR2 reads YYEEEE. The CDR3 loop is CASSLEQHSGANVLTF. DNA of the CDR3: TGTGCCAGCAGCTTGGAACAGCACTCTGGGGCCAACGTCCTGACTTTC.

CDR3: CSARDMGDPYEQYF. The CDR3 DNA is TGCAGTGCTAGGGATATGGGGGACCCCTACGAGCAGTACTTC. The rearrangement uses TRBV20-1 and TRBJ2-7; D tentatively fits TRBD1 or TRBD2 (5 bases each). The CDR3 length is 14 residues. The germline V gene encodes CDR1 DFQATT and CDR2 SNEGSKA (reference sequence). Trimming stripped 3 bases from V and 2 bases from J, with 14 bases between.

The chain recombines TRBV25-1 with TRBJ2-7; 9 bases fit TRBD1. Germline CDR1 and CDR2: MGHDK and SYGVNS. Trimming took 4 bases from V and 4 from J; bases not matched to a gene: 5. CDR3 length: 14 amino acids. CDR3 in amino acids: CASSARDREYEQYF. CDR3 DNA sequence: TGTGCCAGCAGTGCCCGGGACAGGGAATACGAGCAGTACTTC.

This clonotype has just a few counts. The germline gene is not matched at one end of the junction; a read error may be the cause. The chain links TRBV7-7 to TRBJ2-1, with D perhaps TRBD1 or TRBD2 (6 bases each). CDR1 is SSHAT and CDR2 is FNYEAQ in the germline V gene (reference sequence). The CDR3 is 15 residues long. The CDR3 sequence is CASSTGGSPYNEQFF. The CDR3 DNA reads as TGTGCTAGCAGCACCGGGGGCTCACCCTACAATGAGCAGTTCTTC.

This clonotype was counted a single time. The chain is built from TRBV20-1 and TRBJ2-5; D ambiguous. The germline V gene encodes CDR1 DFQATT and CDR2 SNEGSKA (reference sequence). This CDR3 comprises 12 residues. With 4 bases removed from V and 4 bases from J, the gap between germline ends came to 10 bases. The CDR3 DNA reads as TGCAGTGCTAAAGAAGGCCGAGAGACCCAGTACTTC. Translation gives CSAKEGRETQYF.